This T cell receptor (beta chain) is from a study of cytomegalovirus exposure and HLA in healthy donors. PCR amplification relied on 60 Vbeta primers (plus 13 Jbeta primers). The assay was immunoSEQ multiplex PCR, and TCRdb's table has in-frame clones only and misses some. The sample has around 140,000 clones, less than 10% seen once. The CDR3 is 11 amino acids. Trimming pared 10 bases from V and 8 bases from J, leaving 11 bases between. Per the germline V gene, CDR1 is SGHTA and CDR2 is FQGTGA. The V gene is TRBV7-3, the J gene TRBJ2-2, with D maybe TRBD2 (6 bases). The receptor was derived from a man aged 45-65 years in good health and CMV-seronegative. The sequenced sample was PBMCs. The CDR3 spells CATEEGGELFF. CDR3 bases: TGTGCCACCGAGGAGGGAGGGGAGCTGTTTTTT. Full variable domain (missing parts from reference TRBV7-3 and TRBJ2-2): GAGVSQTPSNKVTEKGKYVELRCDPISGHTALYWYRQSLGQGPEFLIYFQGTGAADDSGLPNDRFFAVRPEGSVSTLKIQRTERGDSAVYLCATEEGGELFFGEGSRLTVL.